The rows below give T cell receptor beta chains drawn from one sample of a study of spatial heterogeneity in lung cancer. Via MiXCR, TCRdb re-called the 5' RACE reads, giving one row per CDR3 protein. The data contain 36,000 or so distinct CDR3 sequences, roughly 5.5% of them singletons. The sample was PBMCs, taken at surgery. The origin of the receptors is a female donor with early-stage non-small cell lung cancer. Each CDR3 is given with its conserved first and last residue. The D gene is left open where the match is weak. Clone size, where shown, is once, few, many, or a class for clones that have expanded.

CDR3aa: CASSVGLVSSGLGEQFF
CDR3nt: TGTGCCAGCAGCGTTGGACTAGTCTCTTCGGGCCTCGGTGAGCAGTTCTTC
d_gene: TRBD2
v_gene: TRBV9
abundance: few
j_gene: TRBJ2-1

CDR3aa: CASSPDTWGKTQYF
CDR3nt: TGTGCCAGCAGCCCAGACACCTGGGGCAAGACCCAGTACTTC
d_gene: .
v_gene: TRBV7-2
abundance: many
j_gene: TRBJ2-5

CDR3aa: CSASRQGPSGANVLTF
CDR3nt: TGCAGTGCTAGTCGACAGGGACCCTCTGGGGCCAACGTCCTGACTTTC
d_gene: TRBD1
v_gene: TRBV20-1
abundance: many
j_gene: TRBJ2-6

CDR3aa: CASSSPLQGIETQYF
CDR3nt: TGTGCCAGCAGCTCCCCACTACAGGGGATTGAGACCCAGTACTTC
d_gene: TRBD1
v_gene: TRBV5-4
abundance: few
j_gene: TRBJ2-5

CDR3aa: CASSAQGGLYGYTF
CDR3nt: TGTGCCAGCAGCGCGCAGGGTGGTCTCTATGGCTACACCTTC
d_gene: .
v_gene: TRBV28
abundance: .
j_gene: TRBJ1-2

CDR3aa: CASSGLLAVPYNEQFF
CDR3nt: TGTGCCAGCAGCGGTTTACTAGCAGTCCCCTACAATGAGCAGTTCTTC
d_gene: .
v_gene: TRBV21-1
abundance: large
j_gene: TRBJ2-1

CDR3aa: CASSLDPGSSYNEQFF
CDR3nt: TGTGCCAGCAGCTTGGATCCGGGGAGCTCCTACAATGAGCAGTTCTTC
d_gene: .
v_gene: TRBV5-5
abundance: many
j_gene: TRBJ2-1

CDR3aa: CSVEFGGELFF
CDR3nt: TGCAGCGTCGAGTTCGGGGGGGAGCTGTTTTTT
d_gene: .
v_gene: TRBV29-1
abundance: many
j_gene: TRBJ2-2

CDR3aa: CASSPGTGVGYTF
CDR3nt: TGCGCCAGCAGCCCGGGGACAGGGGTCGGCTACACCTTC
d_gene: TRBD1
v_gene: TRBV5-1
abundance: few
j_gene: TRBJ1-2

CDR3aa: CASSSHPRYGEQYF
CDR3nt: TGTGCCAGCAGCTCCCACCCGCGCTATGGGGAGCAGTACTTC
d_gene: .
v_gene: TRBV7-8
abundance: many
j_gene: TRBJ2-7

CDR3aa: CSAGNQPQHF
CDR3nt: TGCAGTGCCGGCAATCAGCCCCAGCATTTT
d_gene: .
v_gene: TRBV20-1
abundance: many
j_gene: TRBJ1-5

CDR3aa: CASSFSENWGDTQYF
CDR3nt: TGTGCCAGCAGCTTCTCAGAAAACTGGGGGGATACGCAGTATTTT
d_gene: .
v_gene: TRBV7-8
abundance: many
j_gene: TRBJ2-3

CDR3aa: CARGDSLRGYTF
CDR3nt: TGTGCCAGAGGAGACAGCTTACGAGGCTACACCTTC
d_gene: .
v_gene: TRBV2
abundance: .
j_gene: TRBJ1-2

CDR3aa: CASSQDGSGIDAGREQFF
CDR3nt: TGCGCCAGCAGCCAAGATGGGTCGGGCATCGATGCCGGCAGGGAGCAGTTCTTC
d_gene: .
v_gene: TRBV4-3
abundance: many
j_gene: TRBJ2-1

CDR3aa: CASSPTRGPGRLEQYF
CDR3nt: TGTGCCAGCAGCCCAACGAGGGGGCCAGGCCGGCTCGAGCAGTACTTC
d_gene: TRBD1
v_gene: TRBV11-2
abundance: few
j_gene: TRBJ2-7

CDR3aa: CASAETVMNTEAFF
CDR3nt: TGCGCCAGCGCCGAGACAGTCATGAACACTGAAGCTTTCTTT
d_gene: .
v_gene: TRBV5-1
abundance: many
j_gene: TRBJ1-1

CDR3aa: CASSFGPLLSYEQYF
CDR3nt: TGTGCCAGCAGCTTCGGGCCTCTACTCTCCTACGAGCAGTACTTC
d_gene: .
v_gene: TRBV11-2
abundance: few
j_gene: TRBJ2-7

CDR3aa: CASSFSSNYGYTF
CDR3nt: TGTGCCAGCAGCTTTAGCTCTAACTATGGCTACACCTTC
d_gene: .
v_gene: TRBV7-9
abundance: many
j_gene: TRBJ1-2

CDR3aa: CASSQGVFSGLAYNEQFF
CDR3nt: TGCGCCAGCAGCCAAGGGGTCTTTTCGGGACTAGCCTACAATGAGCAGTTCTTC
d_gene: TRBD2
v_gene: TRBV4-3
abundance: many
j_gene: TRBJ2-1

CDR3aa: CASSLALAGWDTQYF
CDR3nt: TGTGCCAGCAGCTTGGCTTTAGCGGGGTGGGATACGCAGTATTTT
d_gene: TRBD2
v_gene: TRBV5-5
abundance: many
j_gene: TRBJ2-3

CDR3aa: CASSLGGRATYEQYF
CDR3nt: TGCGCCAGCAGCTTGGGGGGCAGGGCGACCTACGAGCAGTACTTC
d_gene: .
v_gene: TRBV5-1
abundance: many
j_gene: TRBJ2-7

CDR3aa: CASSIHRDYTGVGELFF
CDR3nt: TGTGCCAGCAGCATTCACCGGGACTATACTGGTGTCGGGGAGCTGTTTTTT
d_gene: TRBD2
v_gene: TRBV6-2/TRBV6-3
abundance: few
j_gene: TRBJ2-2

CDR3aa: CASSGVGNSPLHF
CDR3nt: TGTGCCAGCAGCGGGGTGGGGAATTCACCCCTCCACTTT
d_gene: .
v_gene: TRBV12-3/TRBV12-4
abundance: many
j_gene: TRBJ1-6

CDR3aa: CASNPGVGGWAGELFF
CDR3nt: TGTGCCAGCAATCCGGGGGTAGGGGGCTGGGCCGGGGAGCTGTTTTTT
d_gene: .
v_gene: TRBV6-5
abundance: many
j_gene: TRBJ2-2

CDR3aa: CASSYIGDQPQHF
CDR3nt: TGTGCCAGCAGTTATATCGGGGATCAGCCCCAGCATTTT
d_gene: .
v_gene: TRBV6-6
abundance: .
j_gene: TRBJ1-5

CDR3aa: CASRDRNTDTQYF
CDR3nt: TGTGCCAGCCGGGACAGAAACACAGATACGCAGTATTTT
d_gene: TRBD1
v_gene: TRBV10-3
abundance: many
j_gene: TRBJ2-3

CDR3aa: CASSLRWFGLTNYGYTF
CDR3nt: TGTGCCAGCAGCTTAAGGTGGTTTGGTTTGACTAACTATGGCTACACCTTC
d_gene: .
v_gene: TRBV7-2
abundance: .
j_gene: TRBJ1-2

CDR3aa: CATRGAYEQYF
CDR3nt: TGTGCCACCCGGGGGGCCTACGAGCAGTACTTC
d_gene: TRBD2
v_gene: TRBV6-6
abundance: many
j_gene: TRBJ2-7

CDR3aa: CASSSQSPTEAFF
CDR3nt: TGCGCCAGCAGCTCCCAGTCCCCAACTGAAGCTTTCTTT
d_gene: .
v_gene: TRBV5-1
abundance: many
j_gene: TRBJ1-1

CDR3aa: CASSRTSGRSPGGELFF
CDR3nt: TGCGCCAGCAGCAGGACTAGCGGGAGGTCCCCGGGCGGGGAGCTGTTTTTT
d_gene: TRBD2
v_gene: TRBV10-2
abundance: many
j_gene: TRBJ2-2

CDR3aa: CASSLWGTGVHEQYF
CDR3nt: TGTGCCAGCAGTTTATGGGGGACAGGGGTCCACGAGCAGTACTTC
d_gene: TRBD1
v_gene: TRBV27
abundance: .
j_gene: TRBJ2-7

CDR3aa: CSVVSQRGAYEQYF
CDR3nt: TGCAGCGTTGTGTCCCAGCGGGGGGCCTACGAGCAGTACTTC
d_gene: TRBD2
v_gene: TRBV29-1
abundance: many
j_gene: TRBJ2-7

CDR3aa: CSARGQLNSPLHF
CDR3nt: TGCAGTGCTAGAGGACAACTGAATTCACCCCTCCACTTT
d_gene: .
v_gene: TRBV20-1
abundance: many
j_gene: TRBJ1-6

CDR3aa: CAIRKGRQGGDSPLHF
CDR3nt: TGTGCCATCAGAAAAGGTCGACAGGGTGGGGATTCACCCCTCCACTTT
d_gene: TRBD1
v_gene: TRBV10-3
abundance: many
j_gene: TRBJ1-6

CDR3aa: CASTTSETQNTGELFF
CDR3nt: TGTGCCAGCACCACCTCGGAGACCCAGAACACCGGGGAGCTGTTTTTT
d_gene: .
v_gene: TRBV7-9
abundance: .
j_gene: TRBJ2-2

CDR3aa: CSAESGTYQIAKNIQYF
CDR3nt: TGCAGTGCGGAATCTGGGACTTACCAGATAGCCAAAAACATTCAGTACTTC
d_gene: .
v_gene: TRBV20-1
abundance: many
j_gene: TRBJ2-4

CDR3aa: CASKPGQGTDTQYF
CDR3nt: TGTGCCAGCAAACCGGGACAGGGCACAGATACGCAGTATTTT
d_gene: TRBD1
v_gene: TRBV12-3/TRBV12-4
abundance: many
j_gene: TRBJ2-3

CDR3aa: CASSRDRGTDTQYF
CDR3nt: TGCGCCAGCAGCCGGGACAGGGGCACAGATACGCAGTATTTT
d_gene: TRBD1
v_gene: TRBV4-1
abundance: many
j_gene: TRBJ2-3

CDR3aa: CASSAQEGFPSIYF
CDR3nt: TGTGCCAGCAGTGCCCAGGAGGGATTTCCGAGTATATATTTT
d_gene: .
v_gene: TRBV2
abundance: many
j_gene: TRBJ1-3

CDR3aa: CASSLWVDRANYGYTF
CDR3nt: TGTGCCAGCAGCTTATGGGTGGACAGAGCTAACTATGGCTACACCTTC
d_gene: .
v_gene: TRBV13
abundance: many
j_gene: TRBJ1-2

CDR3aa: CASSLSGGPGNTIYF
CDR3nt: TGTGCCAGCAGCTTATCAGGGGGACCTGGAAACACCATATATTTT
d_gene: TRBD1
v_gene: TRBV5-6
abundance: many
j_gene: TRBJ1-3

CDR3aa: CSARALGGGDNYGYTF
CDR3nt: TGCAGTGCTAGAGCTCTGGGGGGAGGGGATAACTATGGCTACACCTTC
d_gene: .
v_gene: TRBV20-1
abundance: .
j_gene: TRBJ1-2

CDR3aa: CAISDSPGLATGELFF
CDR3nt: TGTGCCATCAGTGACTCCCCGGGACTAGCAACCGGGGAGCTGTTTTTT
d_gene: TRBD2
v_gene: TRBV10-3
abundance: many
j_gene: TRBJ2-2

CDR3aa: CASSLAAGLYNEQFF
CDR3nt: TGCGCCAGCAGCTTGGCGGCAGGGCTTTACAATGAGCAGTTCTTC
d_gene: .
v_gene: TRBV5-1
abundance: few
j_gene: TRBJ2-1

CDR3aa: CSVDASGTQYF
CDR3nt: TGCAGCGTTGATGCTAGCGGGACCCAGTACTTC
d_gene: TRBD2
v_gene: TRBV29-1
abundance: many
j_gene: TRBJ2-5

CDR3aa: CASSLFRGLTSGGFETQYF
CDR3nt: TGTGCCAGCAGCTTATTCAGAGGCTTAACTAGCGGGGGATTTGAGACCCAGTACTTC
d_gene: TRBD2
v_gene: TRBV11-2
abundance: many
j_gene: TRBJ2-5

CDR3aa: CSVVQGSSPDTQYF
CDR3nt: TGCAGCGTAGTGCAGGGGAGTAGTCCAGATACGCAGTATTTT
d_gene: .
v_gene: TRBV29-1
abundance: many
j_gene: TRBJ2-3

CDR3aa: CASSLAAGTGGTDTQYF
CDR3nt: TGCGCCAGCAGCCTCGCGGCCGGGACCGGGGGCACAGATACGCAGTATTTT
d_gene: .
v_gene: TRBV4-3
abundance: many
j_gene: TRBJ2-3

CDR3aa: CASSTPRDGHSYEQYF
CDR3nt: TGTGCCAGCAGTACTCCCCGGGACGGGCACTCCTACGAGCAGTACTTC
d_gene: .
v_gene: TRBV6-6
abundance: few
j_gene: TRBJ2-7

CDR3aa: CSARDAQGGDTQYF
CDR3nt: TGCAGTGCTAGAGATGCTCAGGGGGGCGATACGCAGTATTTT
d_gene: .
v_gene: TRBV20-1
abundance: many
j_gene: TRBJ2-3

CDR3aa: CASVRDRYKWPQHF
CDR3nt: TGTGCTAGTGTCCGGGACAGGTACAAATGGCCCCAGCATTTT
d_gene: TRBD1
v_gene: TRBV12-5
abundance: few
j_gene: TRBJ1-5

CDR3aa: CASRWGGGDEQYF
CDR3nt: TGTGCCAGCAGATGGGGAGGGGGCGACGAGCAGTACTTC
d_gene: .
v_gene: TRBV25-1
abundance: many
j_gene: TRBJ2-7

CDR3aa: CASSLMAGGPPEQFF
CDR3nt: TGTGCCAGCAGTTTGATGGCGGGAGGGCCCCCCGAGCAGTTCTTC
d_gene: TRBD2
v_gene: TRBV12-3/TRBV12-4
abundance: many
j_gene: TRBJ2-1

CDR3aa: CASSPRGGASTDTQYF
CDR3nt: TGTGCCAGCAGCCCCAGGGGGGGGGCCAGCACAGATACGCAGTATTTT
d_gene: .
v_gene: TRBV9
abundance: many
j_gene: TRBJ2-3